One sample yielded the 22 T cell receptor beta chains listed below, sequenced in a study of blood T cell repertoires in COVID-19. TCRdb's copy holds only in-frame clones and misses some; the assay was immunoSEQ multiplex PCR. The sample has 180,000 or so clones, over 80% seen once; the top ten hold over 6.5%. The sample taken for sequencing was peripheral blood. These receptors came from a middle-aged woman with COVID-19, enrolled during active disease.

The chain combines TRBV28 with TRBJ1-2, with 9 bases identical to TRBD1. The germline CDR1 and CDR2 sequences are MDHEN and SYDVKM. The CDR3 spans 14 residues. V lost 6 bases, J lost 4 bases, and 6 bases stayed unmatched. The CDR3 loop reads CASRPGTGPYGYTF. For the CDR3, the DNA is TGTGCCAGCAGACCCGGGACAGGGCCCTATGGCTACACCTTC.

The J gene is TRBJ2-1, the V gene TRBV5-6, with a possible D match to TRBD1 (6 bases). V dropped 4 bases and J dropped 8 bases, with 19 bases sitting between them. Germline CDR1 SGHDT, CDR2 YYEEEE. The CDR3 runs 15 residues. The CDR3 loop reads CASSLIGQSRDEQFF. The CDR3 DNA sequence: TGTGCCAGCAGCCTGATTGGACAGAGTAGGGATGAGCAGTTCTTC.

The gene calls are TRBV19 and TRBJ1-1; perhaps TRBD1 as D (6 bases). Per the germline V gene, CDR1 is LNHDA and CDR2 is SQIVND (reference sequence). CDR3 size: 13 residues. Trimming took off 5 bases at V and 5 bases at J, with 12 bases between the two ends. DNA of the CDR3: TGTGCCAGTAGTGCTACAGGGTTGACTGAAGCTTTCTTT. Translation gives CASSATGLTEAFF.

The CDR3: CSVLLGQENTGELFF. The CDR3 region has the DNA TGCAGCGTTCTCTTGGGACAGGAAAATACCGGGGAGCTGTTTTTT. The chain carries TRBV29-1 and TRBJ2-2, with 8 bases lining up with TRBD1. The germline CDR1 and CDR2 sequences are SQVTM and ANQGSEA. Trimming removed 5 bases from V and 5 bases from J; junction bases left unmatched: 10. This CDR3 region has 15 residues.

The table lists this clone with a count of one. The chain joins TRBV19 to TRBJ2-3, with 12 bases lining up with TRBD1. This CDR3 has 15 residues. J lost 4 bases, V lost 4 bases, and 3 bases had no gene match. In germline, CDR1 is LNHDA, CDR2 SQIVND (reference sequence). The CDR3 coding sequence is TGTGCCAGTAGTACCGGGACAGGGGGCGCAGATACGCAGTATTTT. This encodes CASSTGTGGADTQYF.

The CDR3 region is CASSEFEVAGSNEQFF. The DNA of the CDR3 is TGTGCCAGCAGTGAATTCGAGGTAGCGGGGTCCAATGAGCAGTTCTTC. This chain uses TRBV25-1 with TRBJ2-1, with TRBD2 identical over 8 bases. The CDR3 runs 16 residues. Trimming at V came to 1 base and at J to 6 bases, leaving 8 bases not matched to a gene. Germline-derived CDR1 and CDR2 are MGHDK and SYGVNS.

The CDR3: CASSSGGAGNTDTQYF. CDR3 coding DNA: TGTGCCAGCAGCTCAGGCGGGGCGGGCAACACAGATACGCAGTATTTT. V is TRBV5-4 and J is TRBJ2-3; maybe TRBD2 (6 bases). The CDR3 is made up of 16 amino acids. V dropped 3 bases and J dropped 2 bases, with 16 bases sitting between them. Germline loops: CDR1 SGHNT, CDR2 YYREEE (reference sequence).

J is TRBJ1-2 and V is TRBV12-3 or TRBV12-4; weak D call: TRBD1 (6 bases). The CDR3 sequence is 12 residues long. V lost 1 base, J lost 10 bases, and 10 bases lay in between. The CDR3 DNA reads TGTGCCAGCAGTTTAGGGGGACACTTCTACACCTTC. Translation gives CASSLGGHFYTF.

J is TRBJ2-6 and V is TRBV27; D remains ambiguous. Germline loops: CDR1 MNHEY, CDR2 SMNVEV (reference sequence). The CDR3 contains 13 residues. V gave up 5 bases and J gave up 0 bases, with 2 bases separating them. The CDR3: CASSLSGANVLTF. In DNA form, the CDR3 reads TGTGCCAGCAGTCTCTCTGGGGCCAACGTCCTGACTTTC.

The chain employs TRBV19 and TRBJ1-5; the D is unclear. From germline, CDR1 is LNHDA and CDR2 SQIVND (reference sequence). The CDR3 totals 15 residues. V lost 3 bases, J lost 7 bases, and 16 bases lay in between. CDR3 DNA: TGTGCCAGTAGTATTTTGTGGGGAGGAGGACAGCCCCAGCATTTT. Encoded protein: CASSILWGGGQPQHF.

The CDR3 is CASSPLANEQFF. The CDR3 DNA sequence: TGTGCCAGTAGTCCCCTAGCCAATGAGCAGTTCTTC. The J gene is TRBJ2-1, the V gene TRBV19; tentative D call: TRBD2 (5 bases). Trimming cost V 5 bases and J 6 bases, with 8 bases left between them. The CDR3 length is 12 residues. Germline V lookup: CDR1 LNHDA, CDR2 SQIVND (reference sequence).

This chain links TRBV19 with TRBJ2-6, with unresolved D. Germline assignment: CDR1 LNHDA and CDR2 SQIVND (reference sequence). V lost 3 bases, J lost 4 bases, and 16 bases lay in between. This CDR3 comprises 17 residues. CDR3 nucleotide sequence: TGTGCCAGTAGTATCTCACCGAACTTGAGGGGGGCCAACGTCCTGACTTTC. This translates into CASSISPNLRGANVLTF.

The chain combines TRBV19 with TRBJ2-6, with TRBD1 matching 8 bases. Trimming took 4 bases from V and 1 from J; bases not matched to a gene: 9. Germline loops: CDR1 LNHDA, CDR2 SQIVND (reference sequence). The CDR3 is 18 residues long. DNA for the CDR3: TGTGCCAGTAGTAGAACCGGGACAGGATTTTCTGGGGCCAACGTCCTGACTTTC. This translates into CASSRTGTGFSGANVLTF.

This chain links TRBV18 with TRBJ1-2; TRBD1 is a possible D gene (5 bases). This CDR3 contains 13 residues. Germline-derived CDR1 and CDR2 are KGHSH and LQKENI. The V end was cut by 3 bases, the J end by 10 bases, with 15 bases between. CDR3 sequence reads: CASSPGRAGDYTF. As DNA, the CDR3 is TGTGCCAGCTCACCCGGCAGGGCAGGAGACTACACCTTC. Filled out from reference TRBV18 and TRBJ1-2, the complete variable domain reads NAGVMQNPRHLVRRRGQEARLRCSPMKGHSHVYWYRQLPEEGLKFMVYLQKENIIDESGMPKERFSAEFPKEGPSILRIQQVVRGDSAAYFCASSPGRAGDYTFGSGTRLTVV.

As concerns this clone: One end of the junction is discordant with germline, which a read error may explain. CDR3 nucleotide sequence: TGTGCCAGCACACCTACTAGCGGGGACACCGGGGAGCTGTTTTTT. Translated: CASTPTSGDTGELFF. This chain links TRBV18 with TRBJ2-2, with TRBD2 matching 10 bases. Germline V CDR1 and CDR2: KGHSH, LQKENI. The CDR3 spans 15 residues.

V usage is TRBV27 and J usage is TRBJ2-7, with D possibly being TRBD2 (5 bases). Between the trimmed V and J ends, which lost 5 bases and 6 bases, there was a span of 14 bases. The CDR3 totals 13 residues. Germline-derived CDR1 and CDR2 are MNHEY and SMNVEV (reference sequence). The CDR3 nucleotides are TGTGCCAGCAGTCGAACCAAAGGGAGCGAGCAGTACTTC. This translates into CASSRTKGSEQYF.

V and J are TRBV3-1 (or the pseudogene TRBV3-2) and TRBJ2-1, with D tentatively TRBD1 (5 bases). Trimming shortened V by 0 bases and J by 8 bases, and 14 bases separated the two germline ends. Germline CDR1 reads LGHDT; CDR2 reads YNNKEL (reference sequence). This CDR3 has 15 residues. Written as DNA, the CDR3 is TGTGCCAGCAGCCAAGATCCAGGCTCAGGGTATGAGCAGTTCTTC. Its translation: CASSQDPGSGYEQFF.

The chain recombines TRBV5-1 with TRBJ1-1; 8 nucleotides line up with TRBD1. The CDR3 length is 12 residues. J was trimmed by 10 bases and V by 0 bases; bases with no gene match: 2. In germline, CDR1 is SGHRS, CDR2 YFSETQ. CDR3 residues: CASSLVGTGAFF. CDR3 sequence (DNA): TGCGCCAGCAGCTTGGTTGGGACAGGAGCTTTCTTT.

The CDR3 sequence is CASRIGGNTEAFF. Written as DNA, the CDR3 is TGTGCCAGCAGGATAGGGGGGAACACTGAAGCTTTCTTT. The chain links TRBV6-5 to TRBJ1-1; D is possibly TRBD1 (6 bases). The germline V gene encodes CDR1 MNHEY and CDR2 SVGAGI. This CDR3 comprises 13 residues. The V gene lost 6 bases and the J gene lost 1 base, with 9 bases spanning the gap.

J is TRBJ2-1 and V is TRBV18, with 8 bases that match TRBD1. CDR1 and CDR2 (germline): KGHSH, LQKENI. The V segment lost 6 bases and the J segment 6 bases; nucleotides outside the gene matches: 7. This CDR3 spans 14 amino acids. The CDR3 DNA is TGTGCCAGCTCCATGAGGACAGGGCTCAATGAGCAGTTCTTC. This codes for CASSMRTGLNEQFF.

This chain links TRBV6-5 with TRBJ1-4, with a tentative D call TRBD1 (5 bases). The CDR3 length is 16 residues. The ends were cut back, 4 bases at V and 8 bases at J, with 20 bases in the middle. Germline V gene data show CDR1 as MNHEY and CDR2 as SVGAGI. CDR3 sequence (DNA): TGTGCCAGCAGTTGGGGACCTTTCGTGGAGGGGGAAAAACTGTTTTTT. It encodes CASSWGPFVEGEKLFF.

The V gene is TRBV19, the J gene TRBJ2-6; D possibly corresponds to TRBD1 (5 bases). Germline values: CDR1 LNHDA, CDR2 SQIVND (reference sequence). Trimming pared 5 bases from V and 2 bases from J, leaving 10 bases between. The CDR3 has 15 amino acids. Here the CDR3 DNA reads TGTGCCAGTAGTCAGGGCGGAACTGGGGCCAACGTCCTGACTTTC. Residues: CASSQGGTGANVLTF.